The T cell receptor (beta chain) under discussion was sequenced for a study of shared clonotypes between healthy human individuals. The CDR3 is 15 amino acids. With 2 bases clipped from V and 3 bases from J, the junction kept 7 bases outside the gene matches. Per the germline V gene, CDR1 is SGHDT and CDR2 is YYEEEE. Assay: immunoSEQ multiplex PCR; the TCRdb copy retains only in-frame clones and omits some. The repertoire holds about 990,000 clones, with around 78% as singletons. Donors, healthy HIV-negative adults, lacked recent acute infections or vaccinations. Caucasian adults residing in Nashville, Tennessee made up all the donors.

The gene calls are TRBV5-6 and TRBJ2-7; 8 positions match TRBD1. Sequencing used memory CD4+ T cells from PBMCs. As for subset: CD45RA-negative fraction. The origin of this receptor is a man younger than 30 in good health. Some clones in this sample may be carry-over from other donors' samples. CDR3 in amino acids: CASSFMTGEHYEQYF. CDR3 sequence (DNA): TGTGCCAGCAGCTTCATGACAGGGGAGCACTACGAGCAGTACTTC.